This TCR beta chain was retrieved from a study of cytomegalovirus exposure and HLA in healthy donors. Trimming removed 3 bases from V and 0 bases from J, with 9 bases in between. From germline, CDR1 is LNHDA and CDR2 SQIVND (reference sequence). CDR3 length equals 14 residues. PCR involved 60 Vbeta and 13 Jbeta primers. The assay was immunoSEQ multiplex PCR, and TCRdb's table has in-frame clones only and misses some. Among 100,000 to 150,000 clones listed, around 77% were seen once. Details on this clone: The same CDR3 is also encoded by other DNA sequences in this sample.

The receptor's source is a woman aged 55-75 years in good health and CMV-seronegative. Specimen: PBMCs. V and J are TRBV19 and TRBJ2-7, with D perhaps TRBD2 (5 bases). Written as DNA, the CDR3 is TGTGCCAGTAGTATCTCGGGGAGCTCCTACGAGCAGTACTTC. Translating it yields CASSISGSSYEQYF. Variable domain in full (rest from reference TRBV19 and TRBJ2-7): DGGITQSPKYLFRKEGQNVTLSCEQNLNHDAMYWYRQDPGQGLRLIYYSQIVNDFQKGDIAEGYSVSREKKESFPLTVTSAQKNPTAFYLCASSISGSSYEQYFGPGTRLTVT.